Below, one TCR beta chain is given with its context. What it binds is unknown. Treatment meaning: oral pan-JAK inhibitor, 5-10 mg twice daily. cDNA serving as the sequencing template came from extracted, reverse transcribed RNA. TCRdb's copy holds only in-frame clones and misses some; the assay was immunoSEQ multiplex PCR. This sample has 120,000 to 150,000 clones, with more than 85% found just once. This sample was included in a study of CD8+ T cells in alopecia areata. On the study more broadly: Treated patients were dosed with oral tofacitinib, taking 5 to 10 mg twice daily. Percent of scalp involved defined treated patients' severity scores. Tofacitinib continued for 6 to 18 months and was then withheld for 6 months.

This CDR3 has 13 amino acids. Germline CDR1 is MNHEY and CDR2 is SMNVEV (reference sequence). V lost 2 bases and J 4 bases, leaving 8 bases between the germline ends. Findings of the study overall: Tofacitinib significantly reduced both scalp clonality and expanded CD8+ clones among the top 100.

The receptor comes from a human donor with alopecia areata. This chain joins TRBV27 and TRBJ1-1; D ambiguous. The specimen comprised CD8+ T cells sorted from blood, sampled at week 4, from a patient treated with tofacitinib. The CDR3, as DNA: TGTGCCAGCAGTTTAAACGAGATCACTGAAGCTTTCTTT. Its translation: CASSLNEITEAFF.